The sequence of this T cell receptor beta chain was determined in a study of shared clonotypes between healthy human individuals. Comments on this clone: What it recognizes is unknown.

Negatively enriched CD4+ T cells were divided by CD45RA into naive and memory. The repertoire was sequenced with immunoSEQ multiplex PCR; TCRdb's copy has only in-frame clones and lacks some. The sample yields over a million clones, 70% to 80% seen once. General study points: Clonotype sharing among donors, it was expected, would be affected by sequencing depth.

CDR1 and CDR2 (germline): MDHEN, SYDVKM. V shed 8 bases, J shed 3 bases, and the junction held 10 bases outside the gene matches. The CDR3 covers 14 residues. The receptor was derived from a man younger than 35 in good health. J is TRBJ2-7 and V is TRBV28; 7 nucleotides match TRBD2. Sequences were obtained from memory CD4+ T cells sorted from blood. As for subset: CD45RA-negative fraction. CDR3 amino acids: CASGPWEGGYEQYF. The CDR3 DNA reads as TGTGCCAGCGGACCATGGGAGGGAGGCTACGAGCAGTACTTC.